These 8 T cell receptor beta chains were all obtained from the same sample, sequenced in a study of shared clonotypes between healthy human individuals. Naive-designated CD8 cells lacked CD45RO, were positively enriched for CCR7, and omitted terminally differentiated effector memory CD45RA+ cells. The repertoire was sequenced with immunoSEQ multiplex PCR; TCRdb's copy has only in-frame clones and lacks some. The sample yields under 600,000 clones, roughly 98% seen once. The sequenced sample was naive CD8+ T cells sorted from blood. The receptors shown here come from a man aged 25 to 40 in good health.

The chain joins TRBV7-9 to TRBJ2-7, with D unclear. Trimming removed 3 bases from V and 2 bases from J, with 11 bases in between. This CDR3 has 14 residues. CDR1 is SEHNR and CDR2 is FQNEAQ in the germline V gene (reference sequence). CDR3 in DNA: TGTGCCAGCAGCTTGAGAGGAGTAACCTACGAGCAGTACTTC. Translating gives CASSLRGVTYEQYF.

The chain joins TRBV15 to TRBJ1-5, with 11 bases aligning to TRBD1. CDR1 is LNHNV, CDR2 YYDKDF, per germline (reference sequence). V shed 5 bases, J shed 3 bases, and the junction held 3 bases outside the gene matches. The CDR3 length is 15 residues. CDR3 sequence reads: CATSRDRGFNQPQHF. The CDR3 DNA sequence: TGTGCCACCAGCCGGGACAGGGGGTTCAATCAGCCCCAGCATTTT.

This chain joins TRBV11-2 and TRBJ2-7, with 9 bases that match TRBD1. The junction had 7 bases not matched to a gene; V was cut back by 5 bases and J by 2 bases. Per germline, CDR1 SGHAT and CDR2 FQNNGV. The CDR3 runs to 15 residues. CDR3 in amino acids: CASSPWTGAAYEQYF. Written as DNA, the CDR3 is TGTGCCAGCAGCCCCTGGACAGGGGCGGCCTACGAGCAGTACTTC.

In regard to this clone: One end of the junction varies from germline; a read error may be responsible. This chain joins TRBV29-1 and TRBJ2-7; D gene unclear. The CDR3 is 14 residues long. Looked up from germline, CDR1 is SQVTM and CDR2 is ANQGSEA. As DNA, the CDR3 is TGCAGCGTTAAAGAGAGCCGTAATACCTACGAGCAGTACTTC. Translation gives CSVKESRNTYEQYF.

A word on this clone: Other nucleotide sequences in the sample specify the same CDR3. The chain carries TRBV29-1 and TRBJ2-5; no firm D call. CDR1 and CDR2 (germline): SQVTM, ANQGSEA. The ends were cut back, 3 bases at V and 5 bases at J, with 7 bases in the middle. This CDR3 comprises 11 residues. DNA for the CDR3: TGCAGCGTTGAGTTCGGGGAGACCCAGTACTTC. Protein sequence: CSVEFGETQYF.

On this clone: At one of its ends the junction is not consistent with the germline gene, which may arise from a read error. The rearrangement uses TRBV6-5 and TRBJ2-7; tentatively, D is TRBD1 (6 bases). The CDR3 extends over 13 amino acids. The V gene's germline CDR1 is MNHEY and CDR2 SVGAGI. CDR3 DNA sequence: TGTGCCACCAGTATAGGGGGTTGGAGCGAGCAGTACTTC. Its translation is CATSIGGWSEQYF.

The genes are TRBV7-9 and TRBJ2-7; 10 positions match TRBD1. This CDR3 region has 16 residues. The trim removed 5 bases at V and 5 bases at J, leaving 12 bases unmatched. CDR1 is SEHNR and CDR2 is FQNEAQ in the germline V gene (reference sequence). CDR3 protein: CASSLPRGTGVDEQYF. As DNA, the CDR3 is TGTGCCAGCAGCCTACCCCGAGGGACAGGGGTGGACGAGCAGTACTTC.

CDR3 DNA: TGTGCCAGCAGCTCCCCAGGGAGAGGCTACACCTTC. Its translation: CASSSPGRGYTF. J is TRBJ1-2 and V is TRBV5-7, with D possibly TRBD1 on 5 matching bases. TRBV5-7 is recorded as an ORF, its role being uncertain. The length of the CDR3 is 12 residues. V was trimmed by 3 bases and J by 8 bases, leaving 11 bases between them.